This T cell receptor (beta chain) is drawn from a study of T cell responses to AZD1222 COVID-19 vaccine (dated by TCRdb to the early 2020s). Context from the whole study: TCR sequencing was performed for about 240 trial participants, of whom roughly 200 were given two doses of AZD1222 and some 26 were given two doses of MenACWY control vaccine. Trial participants were enrolled by age into 18-55, 56-69 and 70-plus year subgroups, with around 150, 28 and 57 TCR-sequenced participants respectively. Results the study describes overall, beyond this receptor: Because no day 14 peak-response samples were available, repertoires were characterized only after the peak T cell response. Conclusions about previously exposed vaccinees were limited because only a handful of AZD1222 recipients were SARS-CoV-2 seropositive at baseline. In the small 56-69-year group, the increase in depth fell short of significance, most likely because of low power. Most participants were white British and females outnumbered males, and the authors suggested that clonal diversity may have been underestimated. Epitopes outside the regions mutated in the B.1.351 and B.1.1.7 variants were reportedly recognized by nearly half of the unique spike-specific TCRs. CD4 TCRs associated with the vaccine covered the entire spike protein, and the dominant responses were in regions 160-218 and 743-854. Spike-specific TCR breadth and depth rose significantly after two AZD1222 doses compared with day 0 and with MenACWY recipients.

Concerning this clone: Its specific antigen is unknown. No base qualities exist here, and no much larger clone lies one base off it.

The sample's time point label, in plain terms: about 28 days (+/-7) after the second vaccine dose. AZD1222 recipients given second doses at about 4 weeks or at about 12 weeks were pooled, since spike-specific TCR depth and breadth were not found to differ between the two schedules. Samples from vaccinated people were obtained from the UK trials COV001 and COV002, which included a single-blind randomized controlled phase 2/3 trial of AZD1222 (ChAdOx1 nCoV-19) in healthy adults. Trial participant PBMC samples were collected at day 0 and day 28 after the second dose for TCRbeta chain sequencing. The germline V gene supplies CDR1 LGHNA and CDR2 YSLEER. The germline ends are 17 bases apart after V is trimmed by 0 bases and J by 14 bases. The CDR3 holds 15 amino acids from the cysteine to the phenylalanine. Only CDR3 DNA remains: 45 bases, in frame from the first base. The CDR3 regions of human TCRbeta chains were analyzed by immunosequencing. The authors' analysis ran thus. TCRs in the repertoires were compared against a reference library of SARS-CoV-2-specific TCRs that had been generated with the MIRA antigen-specificity platform. Breadth was defined as the fraction of unique TCRs that were SARS-CoV-2-associated. Depth was defined as the fraction of total T cells that were SARS-CoV-2-associated. Using the MIRA data, each spike-specific TCR was assigned both to the spike region to which the TCR was reactive and to a CD4 or CD8 class. Log10-transformed breadth and depth values were compared by one-way ANOVA with Sidak's multiple comparisons tests. Held by TCRdb, this immuneACCESS table contains in-frame sequences only and omits some clones. Under half of the omission traces to an unresolved V gene where checked; the cause of the rest is unknown. That table gives V, J and clone size, and the DNA gave D and trimming. This sample holds tens of thousands of clones; around 81% were observed only once. Of the sample, 26% falls within the top ten clones.

The sample was peripheral blood, taken 28 days after the second AZD1222 dose. This clonotype was sampled from an adult who received the AZD1222 COVID-19 vaccine. The rearranged chain carries TRBV4-3 and TRBJ2-6; possibly the D gene is TRBD1, per 5 matching bases. CDR3 reads: CASSQEDNPREILTF. The nucleotides read TGCGCCAGCAGCCAAGAGGACAATCCGAGAGAGATCCTGACTTTC.